Listed below are T cell receptor beta chains from one sample, sequenced in a study of T cell responses to AZD1222 COVID-19 vaccine. Method: immunoSEQ multiplex PCR; TCRdb's copy keeps in-frame clones and lacks some. Among 130,000 or so clones listed, 85% to 95% were seen once. Specimen: peripheral blood, collected on day 0 of AZD1222 vaccination. These receptors originate from an adult in good health. Each CDR3 is given with its conserved first and last residue. A D gene is named only where the DNA matches it firmly. Clone size appears in some rows only: once, few, many, or a class for an expanded clone.

>-|TRBV18|TRBJ2-7|14|-
CASSSPSGPYEQYF
TGTGCCAGCTCATCGCCCTCCGGTCCCTACGAGCAGTACTTC
>once|TRBV5-1|TRBJ2-7|12|-
CASSGAGNEQYF
TGCGCCAGCAGCGGAGCAGGGAACGAGCAGTACTTC
>-|TRBV30|TRBJ2-1|15|TRBD2
CAWRTGLAYYNEQFF
TGTGCCTGGAGAACGGGACTAGCGTACTACAATGAGCAGTTCTTC
>once|TRBV30|TRBJ1-1|14|-
CAWRSGIGNTEAFF
TGTGCCTGGAGGTCAGGTATCGGGAACACTGAAGCTTTCTTT
>-|TRBV19|TRBJ2-1|15|TRBD2
CASSMSGGSYNEQFF
TGTGCCAGTAGTATGAGCGGGGGCTCCTACAATGAGCAGTTCTTC
>-|TRBV14|TRBJ2-6|16|-
CASSHGARTGANVLTF
TGTGCCAGCAGCCATGGCGCAAGGACCGGGGCCAACGTCCTGACTTTC
>once|TRBV9|TRBJ1-2|11|-
CASSDAAGYTF
TGTGCCAGCAGCGATGCCGCTGGCTACACCTTC
>-|TRBV6-5|TRBJ2-7|11|-
CASIVGYEQYF
TGTGCCAGCATTGTAGGTTACGAGCAGTACTTC
>-|TRBV5-1|TRBJ2-3|15|TRBD2
CASSLDGRTTDTQYF
TGCGCCAGCAGCTTGGACGGGAGGACCACAGATACGCAGTATTTT
>-|TRBV21-1|TRBJ2-1|18|-
CASSTPSSGRYPYNEQFF
TGTGCCAGCAGCACCCCATCTAGCGGGAGGTACCCCTACAATGAGCAGTTCTTC
>-|TRBV19|TRBJ2-2|15|TRBD1
CASRTYGQGTGELFF
TGTGCCAGTAGAACCTACGGACAGGGCACCGGGGAGCTGTTTTTT
>-|TRBV28|TRBJ1-2|13|-
CASSLGGAYGYTF
TGTGCCAGCAGTTTAGGGGGGGCGTATGGCTACACCTTC
>-|TRBV7-9|TRBJ2-2|19|TRBD2
CASSLSPASGRSGTGELFF
TGTGCCAGCAGCTTATCTCCGGCTAGCGGGAGGAGCGGGACCGGGGAGCTGTTTTTT
>once|TRBV7-9|TRBJ1-1|16|-
CASSASTRVGNTEAFF
TGTGCCAGCAGCGCTTCCACCAGGGTGGGAAACACTGAAGCTTTCTTT
>-|TRBV4-2|TRBJ2-5|13|-
CASSPDSQETQYF
TGTGCCAGCAGCCCGGACTCCCAAGAGACCCAGTACTTC
>-|TRBV5-4|TRBJ2-5|15|TRBD1
CASSLAGQNRETQYF
TGTGCCAGCAGCTTGGCGGGACAGAATCGGGAGACCCAGTACTTC
>-|TRBV5-8|TRBJ1-6|16|-
CASSLRGRSYNSPLHF
TGTGCCAGCAGCTTGAGGGGCCGCTCCTATAATTCACCCCTCCACTTT
>-|TRBV30|TRBJ2-6|15|-
CAWSARGSGANVLTF
TGTGCCTGGAGTGCAAGGGGCTCTGGGGCCAACGTCCTGACTTTC
>-|TRBV9|TRBJ2-7|14|TRBD1
CASSVVGDSYEQYF
TGTGCCAGCAGCGTAGTTGGGGACAGCTACGAGCAGTACTTC
>-|TRBV25-1|TRBJ1-1|13|TRBD1
CASRPGGNTEAFF
TGTGCCAGCAGACCAGGGGGGAACACTGAAGCTTTCTTT
>-|TRBV5-6|TRBJ1-4|17|-
CASSNRAGRTTNEKLFF
TGTGCCAGCAGTAATAGAGCAGGCAGAACAACTAATGAAAAACTGTTTTTT
>-|TRBV12-5|TRBJ1-3|15|TRBD1
CASGQQGVSGNTIYF
TGTGCTAGTGGGCAACAGGGGGTCTCTGGAAACACCATATATTTT
>-|TRBV28|TRBJ1-5|12|-
CASSTPKRSQHF
TGTGCCAGCAGCACTCCCAAAAGGTCCCAGCATTTT
>-|TRBV7-9|TRBJ1-1|14|-
CASSLQQGNTEAFF
TGTGCCAGCAGCCTCCAACAGGGGAACACTGAAGCTTTCTTT
>-|TRBV5-1|TRBJ1-1|16|-
CASSLAVSGMNTEAFF
TGCGCCAGCAGCTTGGCGGTCTCAGGGATGAACACTGAAGCTTTCTTT
>-|TRBV2|TRBJ2-7|16|TRBD2
CASRAGLAGVGNEQYF
TGTGCCAGCAGAGCGGGACTAGCGGGAGTTGGGAACGAGCAGTACTTC
>-|TRBV15|TRBJ2-5|12|-
CATSRVGETQYF
TGTGCCACCAGCAGAGTCGGGGAGACCCAGTACTTC
>-|TRBV28|TRBJ2-7|13|-
CASSPAQHYEQYF
TGTGCCAGCAGTCCCGCCCAGCACTACGAGCAGTACTTC
>-|TRBV15|TRBJ2-7|12|-
CATSIGTREQYF
TGTGCCACCAGCATCGGGACCCGCGAGCAGTACTTC
>-|TRBV5-1|TRBJ1-4|15|-
CASSLGGATNEKLFF
TGCGCCAGCAGCTTGGGGGGTGCAACTAATGAAAAACTGTTTTTT
>-|TRBV5-4|TRBJ1-1|13|-
CASSPRVQEKAFF
TGTGCCAGCAGCCCAAGAGTACAGGAGAAGGCTTTCTTT
>-|TRBV27|TRBJ2-5|13|-
CASSFAGQETQYF
TGTGCCAGCAGTTTTGCAGGCCAAGAGACCCAGTACTTC
>-|TRBV5-1|TRBJ2-7|11|-
CASQGIGEQYF
TGCGCCAGCCAGGGGATTGGCGAGCAGTACTTC
>-|TRBV2|TRBJ1-1|13|-
CASGGGANTEAFF
TGTGCCAGCGGGGGGGGCGCTAACACTGAAGCTTTCTTT
>-|TRBV11-2|TRBJ2-1|15|TRBD2
CASSLASSGRYEQFF
TGTGCCAGCAGCTTAGCGTCTAGCGGGAGGTATGAGCAGTTCTTC
>once|TRBV28|TRBJ1-5|16|-
CASTIIGTRANQPQHF
TGTGCCAGCACCATAATCGGGACACGAGCAAATCAGCCCCAGCATTTT
>-|TRBV9|TRBJ1-6|14|-
CASSVRGENSPLHF
TGTGCCAGCAGCGTAAGGGGAGAGAATTCACCCCTCCACTTT
>-|TRBV19|TRBJ2-3|15|-
CASSIGLHSTDTQYF
TGTGCCAGTAGTATCGGTCTCCATTCCACAGATACGCAGTATTTT
>once|TRBV4-3|TRBJ2-1|15|TRBD2
CASSQAGGPNNEQFF
TGCGCCAGCAGCCAAGCGGGGGGTCCTAACAATGAGCAGTTCTTC
>-|TRBV20-1|TRBJ2-7|13|-
CSASGGGTYEQYF
TGCAGTGCTAGTGGGGGTGGGACCTACGAGCAGTACTTC
>-|TRBV6-5|TRBJ2-7|12|TRBD1
CASRPTGGEQYF
TGTGCCAGCAGGCCGACAGGGGGCGAGCAGTACTTC
>-|TRBV19|TRBJ1-1|15|TRBD1
CASSIGAAGGTEAFF
TGTGCCAGTAGTATTGGTGCGGCAGGGGGCACTGAAGCTTTCTTT
>once|TRBV5-4|TRBJ1-6|12|-
CASSLNNSPLHF
TGTGCCAGCAGCTTAAATAATTCACCCCTCCACTTT
>-|TRBV6-1|TRBJ2-3|15|-
CASSERRAGTDTQYF
TGTGCCAGCAGTGAACGGCGGGCAGGGACAGATACGCAGTATTTT